This T cell receptor (beta chain) was identified in a study of T-cell memory formation after mild COVID-19. Study-level background: Largely, TCR clusters stayed within a single donor. Regarding the study as a whole: Pre-infection memory showed some responding clones, and this suggested that cross-reactive memory joined. Clones contracting day 15 to 85 were balanced CD4/CD8; later expanders leaned CD4+.

From germline, CDR1 is LGHNA and CDR2 YSLEER. This CDR3 has 15 amino acids. Trimming stripped 0 bases from V and 8 bases from J, with 13 bases between. TCRdb recomputed calls from the 5' RACE reads with MiXCR, one row per CDR3 protein. The sample records 180,000 or so distinct CDR3 sequences, 11% being singletons. In the case of this clonotype: The antigen is not known.

This sequence was found in a man aged 18 to 35 who had mild COVID-19 (a few samples of this study predate the infection). Cell type and time point are not known. The sequencing input was PBMCs or a T cell subset sorted from them (not recorded which). The chain joins TRBV4-3 to TRBJ1-4, with D hard to call. The CDR3 is CASSQERVTLEKLFF. CDR3 in DNA: TGCGCCAGCAGCCAAGAGAGGGTAACCCTGGAAAAACTGTTTTTT.